Presented here are 8 T cell receptor beta chains from one specimen sequenced in a study of human T cells and chemical hapten exposure. Documented time point: pre-sensitization, week 0. Treatment: therapeutic diphenylcyclopropenone sensitization with weekly scalp DPC. TCRdb ran MiXCR on the RACE reads and lists one entry per CDR3 protein. The sample contains fewer than 300,000 distinct CDR3 sequences, about 8.6% of which appear only once. The sequencing used whole blood, collected in connection with sensitization to the hapten diphenylcyclopropenone (DPC). All receptors derive from a woman aged 35 to 49 with alopecia areata. Some clones in this sample may be carry-over from other donors' samples.

This clonotype occurred once. The chain has TRBV30 and TRBJ1-1; D unresolved. The V gene lost 1 base and the J gene lost 1 base, with 4 bases spanning the gap. Germline CDR1 is GTSNPN and CDR2 is SVGIG (reference sequence). The CDR3 has 12 amino acids. CDR3 coding DNA: TGTGCCTGGAGTGGACAGAACACTGAAGCTTTCTTT. It specifies CAWSGQNTEAFF.

This clonotype has more than one count but fewer than ten. The genes are TRBV5-1 and TRBJ2-1, with 9 bases matching TRBD1. The CDR3 length is 17 residues. J gave up 4 bases and V 0 bases, and 8 bases lay outside the gene matches. Germline-derived CDR1 and CDR2 are SGHRS and YFSETQ. CDR3 nucleotide sequence: TGCGCCAGCAGCTTGGGAATCGGGACAGGGAGTTACAATGAGCAGTTCTTC. This encodes CASSLGIGTGSYNEQFF. Full variable domain (outside the CDR3, taken from reference TRBV5-1 and TRBJ2-1): KAGVTQTPRYLIKTRGQQVTLSCSPISGHRSVSWYQQTPGQGLQFLFEYFSETQRNKGNFPGRFSGRQFSNSRSEMNVSTLELGDSALYLCASSLGIGTGSYNEQFFGPGTRLTVL.

In this sample, this clonotype turned up many times. The V gene is TRBV7-9, the J gene TRBJ2-1; D is unclear. The CDR3 spans 13 residues. Trimming took 6 bases from V and 5 from J, leaving 11 bases between them. Per germline, CDR1 SEHNR and CDR2 FQNEAQ (reference sequence). CDR3 bases: TGTGCCAGCAGACCCGTGCTTCACAATGAGCAGTTCTTC. Its protein product is CASRPVLHNEQFF. The whole variable domain, remainder taken from reference TRBV7-9 and TRBJ2-1, is DTGVSQNPRHKITKRGQNVTFRCDPISEHNRLYWYRQTLGQGPEFLTYFQNEAQLEKSRLLSDRFSAERPKGSFSTLEIQRTEQGDSAMYLCASRPVLHNEQFFGPGTRLTVL.

CDR3 sequence (DNA): TGTGCCAGCAGTTACCGGCGCGGGATTACCTACGAGCAGTACTTC. As protein: CASSYRRGITYEQYF. J is TRBJ2-7 and V is TRBV6-2 or TRBV6-3; maybe TRBD2 (6 bases). The CDR3 spans 15 residues. The germline CDR1 and CDR2 sequences are MNHEY and SVGEGT. V was clipped by 2 bases and J by 2 bases, with 13 bases between them.

There are a few counts of this clonotype. This sequence joins TRBV28 and TRBJ2-7, with 7 positions matching TRBD2. The CDR3 contains 18 residues. Looked up from germline, CDR1 is MDHEN and CDR2 is SYDVKM. Germline trimming cut 4 bases from V and 6 bases from J; bases unmatched to any gene: 21. The CDR3 nucleotides read TGTGCCAGCAGTTCACTGGCGGGGGATCCGGTCCTCCCATTCGAGCAGTACTTC. Protein: CASSSLAGDPVLPFEQYF.

This clonotype was counted between two and nine times. The chain couples TRBV7-6 to TRBJ2-7; D remains ambiguous. CDR3 size: 14 residues. Germline values: CDR1 SGHVS, CDR2 FNYEAQ. V gave up 4 bases and J gave up 0 bases, with 10 bases separating them. The CDR3 bases are TGTGCCAGCAGCTCACCTTGGAACTCCTACGAGCAGTACTTC. Protein: CASSSPWNSYEQYF. The entire variable domain, with the rest obtained from reference TRBV7-6 and TRBJ2-7, is as follows: GAGVSQSPRYKVTKRGQDVALRCDPISGHVSLYWYRQALGQGPEFLTYFNYEAQQDKSGLPNDRFSAERPEGSISTLTIQRTEQRDSAMYRCASSSPWNSYEQYFGPGTRLTVT.

The rearrangement joins TRBV6-5 to TRBJ2-1, with 14 positions matching TRBD2. There are 17 residues in the CDR3. Germline CDR1 is MNHEY and CDR2 is SVGAGI. Losses at the gene ends were 6 bases for V and 3 bases for J; bases not matched to a gene: 7. CDR3: CASSRGTSGRSYNEQFF. In nucleotides, the CDR3 is TGTGCCAGCAGCCGCGGGACTAGCGGGAGAAGCTACAATGAGCAGTTCTTC.

This clonotype was picked up many times. The V gene is TRBV3-1, the J gene TRBJ2-7; TRBD1 might be the D (5 bases). The V gene's germline CDR1 is LGHDT and CDR2 YNNKEL (reference sequence). This CDR3 is 15 amino acids long. V was shortened by 5 bases and J by 4 bases, with 18 bases between the two germline ends. The CDR3 DNA reads as TGTGCCAGCAGCGCTGCCAGGGCTCCGAGATACGAGCAGTACTTC. Amino acid sequence: CASSAARAPRYEQYF.